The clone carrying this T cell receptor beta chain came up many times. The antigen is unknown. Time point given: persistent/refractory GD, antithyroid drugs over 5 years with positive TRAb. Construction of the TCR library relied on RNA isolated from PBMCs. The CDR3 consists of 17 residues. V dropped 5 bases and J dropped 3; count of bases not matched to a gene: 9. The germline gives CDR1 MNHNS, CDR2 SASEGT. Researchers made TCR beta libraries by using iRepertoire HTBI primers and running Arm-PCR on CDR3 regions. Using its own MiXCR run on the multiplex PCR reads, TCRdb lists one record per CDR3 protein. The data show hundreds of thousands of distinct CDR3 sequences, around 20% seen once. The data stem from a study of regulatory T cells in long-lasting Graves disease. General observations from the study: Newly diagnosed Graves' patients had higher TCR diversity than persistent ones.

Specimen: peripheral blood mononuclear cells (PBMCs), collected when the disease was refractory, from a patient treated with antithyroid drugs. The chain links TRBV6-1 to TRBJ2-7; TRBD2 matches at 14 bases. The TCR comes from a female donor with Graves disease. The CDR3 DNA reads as TGTGCCAGCAGTCCCCGACTAGCGGGAGGGCAGGGCTACGAGCAGTACTTC. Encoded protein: CASSPRLAGGQGYEQYF.